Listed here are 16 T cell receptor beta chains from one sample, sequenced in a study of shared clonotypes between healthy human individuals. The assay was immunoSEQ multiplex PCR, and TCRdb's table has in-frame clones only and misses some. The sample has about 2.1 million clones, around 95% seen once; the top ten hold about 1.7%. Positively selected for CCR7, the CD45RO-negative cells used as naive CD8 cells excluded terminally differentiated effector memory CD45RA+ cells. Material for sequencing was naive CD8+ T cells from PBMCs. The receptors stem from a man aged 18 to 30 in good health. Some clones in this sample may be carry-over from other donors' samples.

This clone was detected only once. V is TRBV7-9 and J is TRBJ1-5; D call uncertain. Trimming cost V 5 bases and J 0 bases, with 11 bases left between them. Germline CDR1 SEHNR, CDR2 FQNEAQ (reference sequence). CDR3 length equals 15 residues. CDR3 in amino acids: CASSMGFYSNQPQHF. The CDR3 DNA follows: TGTGCCAGCAGCATGGGGTTCTATAGCAATCAGCCCCAGCATTTT. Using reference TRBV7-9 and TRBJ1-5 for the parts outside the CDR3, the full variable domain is DTGVSQNPRHKITKRGQNVTFRCDPISEHNRLYWYRQTLGQGPEFLTYFQNEAQLEKSRLLSDRFSAERPKGSFSTLEIQRTEQGDSAMYLCASSMGFYSNQPQHFGDGTRLSIL.

The CDR3 region has the DNA TGTGCCAGCAGCGTAGATGTACACCTGAGCTCTGGAAACACCATATATTTT. Its translation is CASSVDVHLSSGNTIYF. This chain links TRBV9 with TRBJ1-3; D gene uncertain. Per the germline V gene, CDR1 is SGDLS and CDR2 is YYNGEE. The CDR3 is 17 amino acids. Trimming pared 0 bases from V and 0 bases from J, leaving 13 bases between.

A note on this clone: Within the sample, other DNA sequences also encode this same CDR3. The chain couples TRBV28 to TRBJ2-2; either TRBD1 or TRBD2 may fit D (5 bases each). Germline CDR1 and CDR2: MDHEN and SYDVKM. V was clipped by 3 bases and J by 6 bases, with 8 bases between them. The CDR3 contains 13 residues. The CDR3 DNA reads TGTGCCAGCAGTTTGGGGGAATCCGGGGAGCTGTTTTTT. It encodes CASSLGESGELFF.

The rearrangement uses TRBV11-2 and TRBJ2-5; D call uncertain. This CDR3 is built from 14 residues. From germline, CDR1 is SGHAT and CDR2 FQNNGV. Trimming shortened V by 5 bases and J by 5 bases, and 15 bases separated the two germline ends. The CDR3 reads CASSPPLGWETQYF. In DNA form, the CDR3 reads TGTGCCAGCAGCCCCCCCCTTGGATGGGAGACCCAGTACTTC.

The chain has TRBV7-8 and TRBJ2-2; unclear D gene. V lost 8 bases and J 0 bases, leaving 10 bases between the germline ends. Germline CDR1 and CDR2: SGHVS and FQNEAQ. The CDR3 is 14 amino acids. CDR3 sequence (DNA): TGTGCCAGCGCAGGCTACTCGAACACCGGGGAGCTGTTTTTT. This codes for CASAGYSNTGELFF. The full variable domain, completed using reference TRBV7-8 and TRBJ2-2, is GAGVSQSPRYKVAKRGQDVALRCDPISGHVSLFWYQQALGQGPEFLTYFQNEAQLDKSGLPSDRFFAERPEGSVSTLKIQRTQQEDSAVYLCASAGYSNTGELFFGEGSRLTVL.

CDR3 sequence: CASSLRPWEPQHF. The CDR3 nucleotides read TGTGCCAGCAGTTTAAGACCGTGGGAGCCCCAGCATTTT. The V call is TRBV28, the J call TRBJ1-5; no firm D call. V was clipped by 2 bases and J by 8 bases, with 10 bases between them. The CDR3 spans 13 residues. CDR1 and CDR2 from the germline V gene are MDHEN and SYDVKM.

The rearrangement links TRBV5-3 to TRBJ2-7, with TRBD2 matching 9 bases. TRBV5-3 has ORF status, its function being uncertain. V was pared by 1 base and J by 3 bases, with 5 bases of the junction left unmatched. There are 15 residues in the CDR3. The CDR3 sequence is CARSLRREGLYEQYF. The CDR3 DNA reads TGTGCCAGAAGCTTGAGGCGGGAGGGCCTCTACGAGCAGTACTTC.

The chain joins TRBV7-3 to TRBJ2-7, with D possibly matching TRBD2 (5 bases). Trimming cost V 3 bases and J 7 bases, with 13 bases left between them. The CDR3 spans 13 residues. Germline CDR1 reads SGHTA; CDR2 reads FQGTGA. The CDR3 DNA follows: TGTGCCAGCAGCTTGTCCCTCGGAGGAGAGCAGTACTTC. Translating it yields CASSLSLGGEQYF.

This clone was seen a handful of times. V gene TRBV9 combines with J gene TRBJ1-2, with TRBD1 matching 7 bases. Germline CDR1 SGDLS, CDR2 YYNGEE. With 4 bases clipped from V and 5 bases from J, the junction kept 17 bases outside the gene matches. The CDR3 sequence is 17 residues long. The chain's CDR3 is CASSPRTGVTRGYGYTF. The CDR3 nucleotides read TGTGCCAGCAGCCCCCGCACAGGGGTAACTAGGGGGTATGGCTACACCTTC.

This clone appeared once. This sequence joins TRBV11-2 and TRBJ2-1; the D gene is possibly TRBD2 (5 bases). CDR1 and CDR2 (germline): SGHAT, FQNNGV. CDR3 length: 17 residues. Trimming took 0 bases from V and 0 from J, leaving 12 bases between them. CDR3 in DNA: TGTGCCAGCAGCTTAGAACGGGGTTCTACCTCCTACAATGAGCAGTTCTTC. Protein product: CASSLERGSTSYNEQFF.

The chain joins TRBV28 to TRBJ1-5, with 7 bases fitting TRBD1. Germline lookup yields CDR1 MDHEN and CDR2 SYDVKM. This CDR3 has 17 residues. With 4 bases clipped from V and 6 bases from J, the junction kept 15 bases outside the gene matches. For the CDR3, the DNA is TGTGCCAGCAGTTCTCCCCGGCGTGGCAGGGGGATTCAGCCCCAGCATTTT. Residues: CASSSPRRGRGIQPQHF.

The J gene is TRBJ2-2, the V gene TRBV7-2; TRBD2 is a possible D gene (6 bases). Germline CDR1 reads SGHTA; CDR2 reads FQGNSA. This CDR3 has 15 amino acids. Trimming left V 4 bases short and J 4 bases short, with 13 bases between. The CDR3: CASSSYGSRTGELFF. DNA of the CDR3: TGTGCCAGCAGCTCATACGGGAGCCGCACCGGGGAGCTGTTTTTT.

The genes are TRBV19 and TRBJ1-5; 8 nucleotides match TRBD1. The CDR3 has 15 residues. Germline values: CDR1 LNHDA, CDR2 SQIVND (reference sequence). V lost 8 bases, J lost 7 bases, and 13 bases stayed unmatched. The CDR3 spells CASGVQDRAWQPQHF. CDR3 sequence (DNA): TGTGCCAGTGGGGTGCAGGACAGGGCTTGGCAGCCCCAGCATTTT.

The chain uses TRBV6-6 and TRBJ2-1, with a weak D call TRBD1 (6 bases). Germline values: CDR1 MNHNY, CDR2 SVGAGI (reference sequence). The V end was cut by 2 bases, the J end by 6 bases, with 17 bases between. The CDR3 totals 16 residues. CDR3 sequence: CASSYVLQGSVNEQFF. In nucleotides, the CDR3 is TGTGCCAGCAGTTACGTGTTGCAGGGGTCAGTCAATGAGCAGTTCTTC.

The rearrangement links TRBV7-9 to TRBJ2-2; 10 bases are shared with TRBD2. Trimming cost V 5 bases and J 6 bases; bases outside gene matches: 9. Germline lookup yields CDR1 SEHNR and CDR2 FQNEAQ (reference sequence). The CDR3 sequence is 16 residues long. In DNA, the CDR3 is TGTGCCAGCAGCCGCGCTAGCGGGAGTATGGCCGGGGAGCTGTTTTTT. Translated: CASSRASGSMAGELFF.

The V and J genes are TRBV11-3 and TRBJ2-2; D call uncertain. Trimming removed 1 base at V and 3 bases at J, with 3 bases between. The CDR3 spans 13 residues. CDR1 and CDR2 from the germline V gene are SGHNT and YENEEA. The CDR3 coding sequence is TGTGCCAGCAGCTTAGTGTACACCGGGGAGCTGTTTTTT. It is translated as CASSLVYTGELFF.